Below, one T cell receptor (beta chain) is given with its context. There are a few counts of this clonotype. Its recognized antigen is unknown. No quality values exist for individual bases; no much larger clone is one base distant. This sample stems from a study of post-analysis software for immune sequencing data (dated by TCRdb to about 2015). Background on the whole study: The recorded disease courses included relapsing-remitting, secondary progressive and progressive-relapsing multiple sclerosis, and some patients had no subtype annotation. The patient repertoires were set against approximately 10 previously published healthy control repertoires from donors whose ages ranged from roughly 6 to 25 years. A subset of samples was prepared in parallel using single-end sample barcoding, then pooled and co-amplified after Illumina adapter ligation.

Libraries were built with PCR. The data were produced on an Illumina HiSeq 2500. Unique molecular identifiers were incorporated into TCR beta cDNA libraries to reduce PCR and sequencing biases. Approximately 500,000 cDNA molecules were obtained for every 1 to 10 million input T cells, so each molecule roughly corresponded to one T cell. The patient libraries were prepared and sequenced using the same protocol as the earlier healthy control dataset. Samples belonging to the same batch were prepared together, multiplexed and sequenced on a shared HiSeq lane. Regarding the original processing steps: Raw barcoded reads were processed with MIGEC, and single-read molecular identifier groups were discarded before consensus assembly and CDR3 extraction. VDJtools was used for post-analysis of the clonotype tables, and diversity was normalized by down-sampling every dataset to the size of the smallest sample. In repertoire overlap clustering, CDR3 amino acid sequences, but not nucleotide sequences, were matched to correct batch-related cross-sample contamination. Clones were called with MiXCR by TCRdb after fastp trimmed the public reads at Q25, and only in-frame beta chains were retained. Identical CDR3 protein sequences are pooled into one entry, listed with their most common genes and DNA. Clone size and V and J calls follow TCRdb, not the original study. Counted in this sample were 740,000 or so distinct CDR3 sequences; under 70% of them appeared once. The ten most abundant clones make up approximately 4.2% of the sample.

The CDR3 covers 15 residues, taking in both the cysteine and the phenylalanine. The DNA shown is the 45-base CDR3, in frame from base 1. Taken from the germline V gene, the CDR1 and CDR2 loops are SQVTM and ANQGSEA. The trim is 4 bases for V and 2 bases for J, with a gap of 17 bases between the germline ends. To demonstrate the VDJtools post-analysis software, TCR beta repertoires were profiled from the peripheral blood of roughly 14 young patients with multiple sclerosis. The multiple sclerosis patients were children and adolescents ranging in age from roughly 6 to 16 years. What the authors observed across the whole study: Four or five TRBV segments, including TRBV5-6, TRBV5-1 and TRBV20-1, were significantly more frequent in patients than controls. Direct clustering with F measure showed strong co-clustering of samples prepared in the same batch, prompting a batch-effect correction. Multiple sclerosis patients had significantly lower normalized Chao1 diversity than controls, a result that suggests substantial peripheral T-cell clonal expansion. The multiple sclerosis patient group was slightly younger than the control group.

This receptor was identified in a girl between 10 and 17 years old with multiple sclerosis. Sequencing was done on a sample of blood. The chain was built from TRBV29-1 and TRBJ1-2, with TRBD1 tentatively as D gene (6 bases match). The bases read TGCAGCGTTGCGATTGGCACGGGACAAAACTATGGCTACACCTTC. It translates as CSVAIGTGQNYGYTF.